In its sample, the clone carrying this TCR beta chain was seen once. What it binds is not known. This CDR3 has 14 residues. The germline V gene has CDR1 MNHEY and CDR2 SVGEGT. V shed 4 bases and J shed 5 bases, with 13 bases lying between them. The record originates from a study of post-analysis software for immune sequencing data. The study's findings and limits: Patients showed TRBV5-6, TRBV5-1 and TRBV20-1 among a few TRBV segments more frequent than in controls. By F measure, strong co-clustering occurred among samples prepared in the same batch. A significant reduction in normalized Chao1 diversity was observed in multiple sclerosis patients versus controls.

Unique molecular identifiers featured in each of the TCR beta cDNA libraries. TCRdb independently ran MiXCR on the PCR reads; one entry per CDR3 protein. The data show about 540,000 distinct CDR3 sequences, about a third seen once. J is TRBJ2-3 and V is TRBV6-2 or TRBV6-3, with TRBD1 as a possible D gene (6 bases). Sequenced input: blood. The clonotype comes from a girl under 18 with multiple sclerosis. The CDR3 spells CASSSHPDRDTQYF. The CDR3 bases are TGTGCCAGCAGTTCTCACCCGGACAGAGATACGCAGTATTTT.